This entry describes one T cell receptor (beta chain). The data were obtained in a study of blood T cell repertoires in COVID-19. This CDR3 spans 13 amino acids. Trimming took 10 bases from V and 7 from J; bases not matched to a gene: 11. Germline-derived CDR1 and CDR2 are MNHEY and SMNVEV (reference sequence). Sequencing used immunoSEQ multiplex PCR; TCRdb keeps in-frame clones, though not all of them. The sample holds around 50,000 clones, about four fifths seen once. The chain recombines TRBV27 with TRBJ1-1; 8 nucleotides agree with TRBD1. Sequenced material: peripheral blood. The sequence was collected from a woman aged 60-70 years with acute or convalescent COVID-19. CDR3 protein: CATKVTGGNEAFF. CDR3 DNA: TGTGCCACCAAGGTAACAGGGGGAAATGAAGCTTTCTTT.